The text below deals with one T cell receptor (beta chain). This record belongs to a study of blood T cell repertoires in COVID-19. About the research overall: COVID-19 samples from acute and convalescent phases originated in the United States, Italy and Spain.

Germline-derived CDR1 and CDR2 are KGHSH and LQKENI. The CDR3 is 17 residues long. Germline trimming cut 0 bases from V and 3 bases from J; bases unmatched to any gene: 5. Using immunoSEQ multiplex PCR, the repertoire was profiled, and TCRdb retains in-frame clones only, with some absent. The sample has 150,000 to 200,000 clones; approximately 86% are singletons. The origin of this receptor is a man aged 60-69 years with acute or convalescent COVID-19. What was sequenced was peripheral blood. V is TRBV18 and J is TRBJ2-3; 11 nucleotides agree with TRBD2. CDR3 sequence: CASSPPTTSGKTDTQYF. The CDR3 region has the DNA TGTGCCAGCTCACCACCGACGACTAGCGGGAAAACAGATACGCAGTATTTT. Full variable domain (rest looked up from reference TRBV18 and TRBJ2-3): NAGVMQNPRHLVRRRGQEARLRCSPMKGHSHVYWYRQLPEEGLKFMVYLQKENIIDESGMPKERFSAEFPKEGPSILRIQQVVRGDSAAYFCASSPPTTSGKTDTQYFGPGTRLTVL.